Sequencing of this T cell receptor beta chain was carried out in a study of technical replicates of blood from several donors. Profiling relied on immunoSEQ multiplex PCR, and the TCRdb table lists in-frame clones only, not all of them. Among 80,000 to 95,000 clones listed, approximately 90% were seen once. The germline V and J ends were trimmed by 8 bases and 0 bases, with 17 bases remaining between them. The CDR3 length is 16 residues. CDR1 is MDHEN, CDR2 SYDVKM, per germline. This TCR came from a human donor in good health. The specimen sequenced was T cells isolated from PBMCs. The chain carries TRBV28 and TRBJ1-5, with TRBD1 as a possible D gene (6 bases). The CDR3 nucleotides are TGTGCCAGCCTCAACAACAGGGCTTATAGCAATCAGCCCCAGCATTTT. Its protein is CASLNNRAYSNQPQHF.